The entry that follows covers one T cell receptor (beta chain) sequence. Original handling: Amplification from reference gene primers served as the basis for estimated nucleated cell counts. Measured with immunoSEQ multiplex PCR; TCRdb has only the in-frame clones, and not every one. V and J calls and clone size are given by that table; D and trimming were obtained from the DNA. The data hold more than 200,000 clones, with approximately 81% observed a single time. This entry comes from a study of blood T cell repertoires in COVID-19. Looking at the study overall: Samples representing acute and convalescent COVID-19 were sourced from the United States, Italy and Spain. T cells, B-cell-depleted T cells, or PBMCs provided the cDNA or gDNA that served as material.

Seattle patient enrollment occurred during active infection, with longitudinal follow-up thereafter. CDR1 SEHNR and CDR2 FQNEAQ come from the germline V gene (reference sequence). The CDR3 consists of 15 residues. The junction had 1 base not matched to a gene; V was cut back by 1 base and J by 4 bases. The chain carries TRBV7-9 and TRBJ1-6; 7 bases map to TRBD1. The sequencing input was peripheral blood. The TCR sequence derives from a woman older than 75 with COVID-19, enrolled during active disease. The CDR3 DNA sequence: TGTGCCAGCAGCTTAGAGGGACAGTATAATTCACCCCTCCACTTT. Translation: CASSLEGQYNSPLHF.